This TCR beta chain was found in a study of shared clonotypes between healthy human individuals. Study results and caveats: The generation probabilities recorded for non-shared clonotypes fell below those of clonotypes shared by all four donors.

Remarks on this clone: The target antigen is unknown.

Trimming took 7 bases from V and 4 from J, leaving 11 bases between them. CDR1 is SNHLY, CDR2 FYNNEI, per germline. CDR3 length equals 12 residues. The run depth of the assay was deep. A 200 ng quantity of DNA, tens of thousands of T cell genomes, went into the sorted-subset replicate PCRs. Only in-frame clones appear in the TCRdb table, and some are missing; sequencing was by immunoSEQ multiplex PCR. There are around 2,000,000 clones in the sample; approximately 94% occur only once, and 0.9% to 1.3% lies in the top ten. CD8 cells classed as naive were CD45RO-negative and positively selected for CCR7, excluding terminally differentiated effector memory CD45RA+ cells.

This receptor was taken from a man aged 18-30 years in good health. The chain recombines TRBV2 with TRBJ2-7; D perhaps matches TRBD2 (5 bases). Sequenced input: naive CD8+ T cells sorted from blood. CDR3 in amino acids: CASTQPGYEQYF. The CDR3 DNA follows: TGTGCCAGCACTCAACCGGGGTACGAGCAGTACTTC.